This T cell receptor beta chain stems from a study of T cell responses to AZD1222 COVID-19 vaccine. General study points: Clonal diversity may have been underestimated, and the donors were mostly white British, with more females than males. Seropositive at baseline were only a handful of AZD1222 recipients.

Looked up from germline, CDR1 is MNHEY and CDR2 is SVGEGT. After removal of 4 bases from V and 2 bases from J, the junction contained 1 base not matched to a gene. This CDR3 is 13 amino acids long. Assay used: immunoSEQ multiplex PCR; TCRdb lists only in-frame clones, some missing. Among about 70,000 clones listed, approximately 88% were seen once. Remarks on this clone: The antigen remains undetermined. Distinct nucleotide sequences in the sample also encode this CDR3.

This specimen was peripheral blood, taken on day 0 of MenACWY control vaccination. V and J are TRBV6-2 or TRBV6-3 and TRBJ1-2, with 7 bases aligning to TRBD1. The sequence was collected from an adult in good health. CDR3 in DNA: TGTGCCAGCAGTTCACAGGGGAACTATGGCTACACCTTC. Protein product: CASSSQGNYGYTF.